This T cell receptor (beta chain) originates from a study of a mutant IDH1 vaccine in newly diagnosed glioma. The wider study: Eight vaccinations went to patients in weeks 1, 3, 5, 7, 11, 15, 19, 23. With temozolomide cycles, or 4-6 weeks after radiotherapy alone, vaccination was started. Findings and limits, study-wide: It seemed that pseudoprogression was not linked to changes in the top peripheral T cell clonotypes.

The sample's time point: week 11, during vaccination. Every vaccine dose comprised 300 ug of mutant IDH1 20-mer peptide plus topical imiquimod. A single count supports this clone. The target antigen is unknown. V was pared by 5 bases and J by 4 bases, with 18 bases between. Germline assignment: CDR1 GTSNPN and CDR2 SVGIG (reference sequence). This CDR3 region has 16 residues. Profiled with immunoSEQ multiplex PCR; TCRdb holds only in-frame clones, not every one. The data show some 120,000 clones, about 80% seen once. The sequences come from PBMCs, collected from a glioma patient whose treatment included an IDH1 peptide vaccine. This TCR derives from a man aged 35 to 55 with glioma. The V and J genes are TRBV30 and TRBJ1-6; D possibly corresponds to TRBD1 (6 bases). CDR3 residues: CAWSTAGTPYNSPLHF. The CDR3 nucleotides read TGTGCCTGGTCTACCGCCGGGACACCTTATAATTCACCCCTCCACTTT.